What follows are 3 T cell receptor beta chains derived from one specimen sequenced in a study of cytomegalovirus exposure and HLA in healthy donors. Both 60 Vbeta primers and 13 Jbeta primers went into the PCR. Profiling relied on immunoSEQ multiplex PCR, and the TCRdb table lists in-frame clones only, not all of them. The data hold 74,000 or so clones, with 78% observed a single time. Sequencing was performed on PBMCs. All receptors come from a male donor in good health and CMV-seropositive.

This clone was detected ten times or more. V is TRBV27 and J is TRBJ1-6; D is perhaps TRBD1 (5 bases). V lost 3 bases and J lost 9, with 15 bases in between. Germline values: CDR1 MNHEY, CDR2 SMNVEV (reference sequence). The CDR3 is 15 residues long. CDR3 sequence: CASSFSGSSRSPLHF. CDR3 bases: TGTGCCAGCAGTTTTTCAGGGTCTAGTCGTTCACCCCTCCACTTT.

Only one count was recorded for this clone. The chain uses TRBV4-2 and TRBJ2-5; TRBD1 is a possible D gene (5 bases). CDR3 length: 15 residues. Germline CDR1 reads LGHNA; CDR2 reads YNFKEQ. V lost 0 bases and J 5 bases, leaving 13 bases between the germline ends. CDR3 in DNA: TGTGCCAGCAGCCAAGACAGGGTTTTCAGGGAGACCCAGTACTTC. It specifies CASSQDRVFRETQYF.

The chain carries TRBV5-5 and TRBJ2-3, with TRBD1 as a possible D gene (6 bases). Trimming stripped 0 bases from V and 2 bases from J, with 7 bases between. Germline loops: CDR1 SGHKS, CDR2 YYEKEE (reference sequence). The CDR3 runs 14 residues. The CDR3 DNA sequence: TGTGCCAGCAGCTTGGACAGGGTCACAGATACGCAGTATTTT. The encoded protein is CASSLDRVTDTQYF.